The 2 T cell receptor beta chains below all came from one sample that was sequenced in a study of tumor-infiltrating lymphocytes in localized non-small cell lung cancer listed by TCRdb under 2021. Library creation used the immunoSEQ multiplex PCR assay. Sourced from immuneACCESS, this table was stored by TCRdb with only in-frame sequences that have V and J called. A share of the clones is absent; for the studies checked, an unresolved V gene accounts for under half, and the remainder has no known explanation. This sample has 25,000 to 35,000 clones in its table, and approximately 85% of those were observed once. The biggest ten clones account for about 2.1% of the sample. Sequenced input: lung tumor tissue. The receptors stem from a human donor with non-small cell lung cancer.

V is TRBV19 and J is TRBJ2-7; TRBD2 might be the D (5 bases). The germline V gene has CDR1 LNHDA and CDR2 SQIVND (reference sequence). This CDR3 has 14 residues. V lost 5 bases and J 3 bases, leaving 14 bases between the germline ends. The CDR3 coding sequence is TGTGCCAGTAGTCAGCCAGGAGGCCGCTACGAGCAGTACTTC. It specifies CASSQPGGRYEQYF.

The rearrangement links TRBV15 to TRBJ1-2; 8 bases align to TRBD1. With 2 bases clipped from V and 7 bases from J, the junction kept 6 bases outside the gene matches. CDR3 length: 14 residues. CDR1 is LNHNV and CDR2 is YYDKDF in the germline V gene (reference sequence). CDR3 sequence reads: CATSRPRTGSGYTF. CDR3 sequence (DNA): TGTGCCACCAGCAGACCCCGGACAGGGTCTGGCTACACCTTC.